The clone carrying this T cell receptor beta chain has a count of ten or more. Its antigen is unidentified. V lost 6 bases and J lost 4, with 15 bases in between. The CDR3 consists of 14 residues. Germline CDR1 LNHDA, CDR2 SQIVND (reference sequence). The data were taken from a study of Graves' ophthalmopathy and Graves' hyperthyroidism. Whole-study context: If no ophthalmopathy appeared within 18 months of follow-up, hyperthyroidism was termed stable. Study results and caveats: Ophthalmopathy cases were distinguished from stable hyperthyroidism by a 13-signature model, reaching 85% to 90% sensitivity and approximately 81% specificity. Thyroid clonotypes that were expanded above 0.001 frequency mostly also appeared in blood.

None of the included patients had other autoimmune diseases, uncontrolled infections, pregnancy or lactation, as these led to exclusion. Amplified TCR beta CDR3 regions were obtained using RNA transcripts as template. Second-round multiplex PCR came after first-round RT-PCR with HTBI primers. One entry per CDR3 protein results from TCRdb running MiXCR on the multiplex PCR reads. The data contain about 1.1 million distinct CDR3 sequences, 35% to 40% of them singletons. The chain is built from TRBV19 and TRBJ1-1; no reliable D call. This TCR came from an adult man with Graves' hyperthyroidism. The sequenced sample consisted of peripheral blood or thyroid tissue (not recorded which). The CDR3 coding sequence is TGTGCCAGTAGCCAACAGTCCTGGGGCACTGAAGCTTTCTTT. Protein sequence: CASSQQSWGTEAFF.